This TCR beta chain was identified during a study of T cell changes during pregnancy in multiple sclerosis. TCRdb's table, derived via immunoSEQ multiplex PCR, lists solely in-frame clones and lacks some. The sample contains over 65,000 clones, roughly nine tenths of which appear only once. Sequencing was performed on peripheral blood, taken in the second trimester of pregnancy. The source is a female donor with multiple sclerosis, enrolled in a pregnancy study.

The CDR3 nucleotides read TGTGCCATCATCGCCGACAGGGGGCACACTGAAGCTTTCTTT. Protein sequence: CAIIADRGHTEAFF. V gene TRBV10-3 combines with J gene TRBJ1-1; TRBD1 matches 10 bases. The CDR3 spans 14 residues. V trimming: 7 bases; J trimming: 3 bases; junction bases outside the gene matches: 5. The germline V gene has CDR1 ENHRY and CDR2 SYGVKD.